The rows below give T cell receptor beta chains drawn from one sample of a study of regulatory T cells in long-lasting Graves disease. MiXCR was run by TCRdb on the multiplex PCR reads, yielding one entry per CDR3 protein. Here the sample spans some 230,000 distinct CDR3 sequences, around 18% being singletons. The material sequenced was peripheral blood mononuclear cells (PBMCs), taken at new diagnosis, from a patient treated with antithyroid drugs. The receptors come from a female donor with Graves disease. CDR3s include the opening cysteine and the closing phenylalanine or tryptophan. The D gene is left open where the match is weak. The size of a clone is reported for some rows only, either as once, few or many, or as a class for expanded clones.

CDR3	DNA	D	V	J	size
CASSSLDSYNEQFF	TGTGCCAGCAGTTCATTAGACAGTTACAATGAGCAGTTCTTC	NA	TRBV12-3/TRBV12-4	TRBJ2-1	many
CATSDTGGAVKKPQHF	TGTGCCACCAGTGACACAGGGGGGGCCGTTAAGAAGCCCCAGCATTTT	TRBD1	TRBV24-1	TRBJ1-5	NA
CASSLSEGRWETQYF	TGTGCCAGCAGCCTAAGTGAGGGGCGGTGGGAGACCCAGTACTTC	NA	TRBV6-1	TRBJ2-5	many
CASSGRDREASPLHF	TGTGCCAGCAGCGGCCGGGACAGGGAAGCTTCACCCCTCCACTTT	TRBD1	TRBV7-2	TRBJ1-6	NA
CAGSVGVGRSEAFF	TGTGCCGGCAGCGTAGGCGTGGGCAGGTCTGAAGCTTTCTTT	NA	TRBV9	TRBJ1-1	NA
CASWDRVNNEQFF	TGTGCCAGCTGGGACAGGGTAAACAATGAGCAGTTCTTC	TRBD1	TRBV2	TRBJ2-1	NA
CAISPDRVAGANVLTF	TGTGCCATCAGTCCGGATCGGGTGGCTGGGGCCAACGTCCTGACTTTC	NA	TRBV10-3	TRBJ2-6	many
CASSFWGGTGANVLTF	TGTGCCAGCAGTTTTTGGGGTGGGACTGGGGCCAACGTCCTGACTTTC	NA	TRBV28	TRBJ2-6	many
CASSQAGSEQYF	TGTGCCAGCAGCCAAGCCGGGTCCGAGCAGTACTTC	NA	TRBV3-1	TRBJ2-7	many
CSARTSGYEQFF	TGCAGTGCTAGGACTAGCGGGTATGAGCAGTTCTTC	TRBD2	TRBV20-1	TRBJ2-1	many
CASSTQTYSNQPQHF	TGTGCCAGCAGCACCCAGACGTATAGCAATCAGCCCCAGCATTTT	NA	TRBV28	TRBJ1-5	many
CASSGPQGTEAFF	TGCGCCAGCAGTGGGCCTCAAGGCACTGAAGCTTTCTTT	NA	TRBV5-1	TRBJ1-1	many
CASSPRQGGEAFF	TGTGCCAGCTCACCTCGACAGGGCGGTGAAGCTTTCTTT	TRBD1	TRBV18	TRBJ1-1	few
CASSLARDTNSGNTIYF	TGTGCCAGCAGTTTAGCCCGGGACACCAACTCTGGAAACACCATATATTTT	NA	TRBV12-3/TRBV12-4	TRBJ1-3	NA
CASTRLAGGGSEQFF	TGTGCCAGCACCAGACTAGCGGGAGGGGGCAGTGAGCAGTTCTTC	TRBD2	TRBV6-1	TRBJ2-1	many